Here is one T cell receptor (beta chain) with its context. This clone was seen just once. What antigen it recognizes has not been identified. Base quality data are lacking; no much larger clone is found one base away. Blood samples were collected up to 4 times in the first month after transplant and then at least monthly when available. The CDR3 runs 18 residues from the cysteine to the phenylalanine. The read is trimmed to its CDR3 DNA, 54 bases read in frame from base 1. Relative to germline, V is 2 bases shorter and J is 6 bases shorter, with 23 bases between their ends. Sequences SGHVS (CDR1) and FNYEAQ (CDR2) are obtained from the germline V gene. The library was produced with the immunoSEQ multiplex PCR assay. For most patients, genomic DNA was subjected to high-throughput TCR-beta CDR3 sequencing by Adaptive Biotechnologies. Under the source paper's analysis protocol: Adaptive's ImmunoSEQ software was the source of the TCR sequencing data for 18 patients, while three other patients were processed with MiXCR and VDJtools. CDR3 nucleotide sequences shared between donor and recipient were removed because their origin could not be assigned. Alloreactive clones required at least 2-fold expansion over unstimulated cells and minimum CFSE-low frequency of 0.002% (template counts) or 0.001% (read counts). Mappable clones were those detected in sequenced pre-transplant spleen, lymph node, or MLR CFSE-low populations of the donor or recipient. Cumulative frequency of alloreactive clones was calculated as a percentage of all sequences weighted by copy number. TCRdb re-hosts the immuneACCESS table, in-frame sequences only. Its copies lack some clones; in the studies checked, an unresolved V gene accounts for under half of them, and the cause for the rest is not known. The DNA gave D and trimming, while V, J and clone size come from that table. The sample table contains 9,100 or so clones; only one count was recorded for around 90% of them. The ten top clones hold around 2.5% of the sample.

This specimen belongs to a study of graft-versus-host responses after intestinal transplantation (dated by TCRdb to about 2021). Turning to the overall study: Multivisceral, liver-intestinal, or isolated intestinal transplants were received by the recipients. Every recipient was given anti-thymocyte globulin induction, followed by approximately 3 years of maintenance tacrolimus and steroids. After intestinal transplantation, graft-versus-host and host-versus-graft alloreactive T cell clones in the graft, circulation and bone marrow were tracked using bulk TCR-beta CDR3 sequencing. Alloreactive clones were identified by sequencing pre-transplant mixed lymphocyte reaction products and comparing them with unstimulated pre-transplant donor and recipient T cells. The cohort enrolled under 25 intestinal transplant recipients including one retransplant, and 3 patients lacking pretransplant specimens were excluded. A peak of at least 4% donor T cells among recipient peripheral blood mononuclear cells was the definition used for donor T cell macrochimerism. Rather than being sequenced by the commercial service, samples from a few later patients were sequenced in-house on an Illumina MiSeq and processed with MiXCR.

On the study overall, not on this receptor specifically: In the allografts of patients with donor T cell macrochimerism, GvH to HvG T cell clonal ratios were high. Early after transplant, peak levels of circulating GvH clones were found to be associated with declines in HvG clones. GvH clones were found in recipient bone marrow, and some of the GvH clones appeared earlier in ileal mucosa or blood, which is consistent with an intestinal mucosal origin. Conclusions were limited by the relatively low number and heterogeneity of intestinal transplant patients.

The sequence derives from a human patient who received an intestinal transplant, so some T cells may come from the graft donor. Sequencing was performed on PBMCs, taken approximately 46 days after intestinal transplant. Rearrangement joined TRBV7-6 to TRBJ2-1; the D gene remains uncertain. The CDR3 reads CASSLLHPGVRRTNEQFF. The sequenced DNA: TGTGCCAGCAGCTTATTGCACCCCGGCGTCCGAAGAACCAATGAGCAGTTCTTC. The CDR3 plus the reference TRBV7-6 and TRBJ2-1 genes for the other parts give the full variable domain: GAGVSQSPRYKVTKRGQDVALRCDPISGHVSLYWYRQALGQGPEFLTYFNYEAQQDKSGLPNDRFSAERPEGSISTLTIQRTEQRDSAMYRCASSLLHPGVRRTNEQFFGPGTRLTVL.